A selection of T cell receptor beta chains follows, all from one sample in a study of cytomegalovirus exposure and HLA in healthy donors. Clones were sequenced by immunoSEQ multiplex PCR, and TCRdb holds only the in-frame ones, with some missing. The sample holds about 150,000 clones, roughly nine tenths seen once. Source material: PBMCs. These receptors were obtained from a woman aged 18-29 years in good health and CMV-seropositive. Both conserved end residues are part of each CDR3. D genes are given only for firm matches. The listing skips clone size in some rows; elsewhere it reads once, few, many or a size class.

V	size	J	D	DNA	CDR3
TRBV19	medium-sized	TRBJ2-2	.	TGTGCCAGTAGTATAGGCGGGGTAACCGGGGAGCTGTTTTTT	CASSIGGVTGELFF
TRBV7-9	.	TRBJ2-1	TRBD2	TGTGCCAGCAGCTCCCGGTTCGGGACTAGGGATCGCAATGAGCAGTTCTTC	CASSSRFGTRDRNEQFF
TRBV5-1	.	TRBJ2-1	TRBD2	TGCGCCAGCAGCTTGCAACTAGCGGGGGTCAATGAGCAGTTCTTC	CASSLQLAGVNEQFF
TRBV2	.	TRBJ2-1	.	TGTGCCAGCACCGAAGGGAGGCGGTCCTACAATGAGCAGTTCTTC	CASTEGRRSYNEQFF
TRBV4-3	.	TRBJ2-2	.	TGCGCCAGCAGCCAAGATTGGAGCGCTGCCGGGGAGCTGTTTTTT	CASSQDWSAAGELFF
TRBV6-1	.	TRBJ2-5	TRBD2	TGTGCCAGCAGTGAGACTAGCGGGGTTCAAGAGACCCAGTACTTC	CASSETSGVQETQYF
TRBV5-1	once	TRBJ1-1	.	TGCGCCAGCAGCTTTACCCCGGGCACTGAAGCTTTCTTT	CASSFTPGTEAFF
TRBV5-4	.	TRBJ2-7	TRBD1	TGTGCCAGCAGGGGACAGGGGTTATACGAGCAGTACTTC	CASRGQGLYEQYF
TRBV4-3	once	TRBJ2-7	TRBD2	TGCGCCAGCAGCCAAGCGGGGGGGCACTACGAGCAGTACTTC	CASSQAGGHYEQYF
TRBV5-8	.	TRBJ1-1	.	TGTGCCAGCAGCTTCGGGGGGATGGCTGAAGCTTTCTTT	CASSFGGMAEAFF
TRBV19	.	TRBJ1-4	.	TGTGCCAGTAGTATAGAAGCCCCCGGAGGGGAAAAACTGTTTTTT	CASSIEAPGGEKLFF
TRBV18	.	TRBJ1-4	TRBD1	TGTGCCAGCTCATCCGGACAGGGGCGGGAAAAACTGTTTTTT	CASSSGQGREKLFF
TRBV5-6	.	TRBJ2-2	.	TGTGCCAGCAGCTCTGGACTCTTGAACACCGGGGAGCTGTTTTTT	CASSSGLLNTGELFF
TRBV5-8	.	TRBJ2-1	.	TGTGCCAGCAGCTTCCCCGGACAGAAATACAATGAGCAGTTCTTC	CASSFPGQKYNEQFF
TRBV2	.	TRBJ2-1	TRBD2	TGTGCCAGCAGTGAGGCGGGGGGGCCCTTGGGTGAGCAGTTCTTC	CASSEAGGPLGEQFF
TRBV4-1	.	TRBJ2-1	.	TGCGCCAGCAGCCAAATCGGAGAGGGTAGATCGGATGAGCAGTTCTTC	CASSQIGEGRSDEQFF
TRBV6-5	.	TRBJ1-1	TRBD1	TGTGCCAGCAGTCCGGGACAGTGGGTTTACGCTTTCTTT	CASSPGQWVYAFF
TRBV15	.	TRBJ1-1	.	TGTGCCACCAGCTGGGGGCGGAACACTGAAGCTTTCTTT	CATSWGRNTEAFF
TRBV6-1	.	TRBJ2-7	TRBD2	TGTGCCAGTGCTAACTCGGGGGGGCAGAAGATTCAGGGATTC	CASANSGGQKIQGF
TRBV5-1	.	TRBJ2-1	TRBD2	TGCGCCAGCAGTTCGACTAGCGTCCCGGGTGAGCAGTTCTTC	CASSSTSVPGEQFF
TRBV2	.	TRBJ1-6	.	TGTGCCAGCAGGCCACACAGGGATTTTAATTCACCCCTCCACTTT	CASRPHRDFNSPLHF
TRBV10-1	.	TRBJ2-1	TRBD2	TGCGCCAGCAGTGATAGCGGGGGGGCCCATGAGCAGTTCTTC	CASSDSGGAHEQFF
TRBV28	.	TRBJ2-5	.	TGTGCCAGCAGTAAAGGACAGCAAGAGACCCAGTACTTC	CASSKGQQETQYF
TRBV29-1	once	TRBJ1-2	TRBD1	TGCAGCGTTGCGGTCGGCAGGGGGCAGGAGGCCCTAAACTATGGCTACACCTTC	CSVAVGRGQEALNYGYTF
TRBV2	.	TRBJ2-7	TRBD2	TGTGCCAGCACGGGTAAAGAGACTAGCGCGTACTACGAGCAGTACTTC	CASTGKETSAYYEQYF
TRBV5-1	.	TRBJ2-5	TRBD1	TGCGCCAGCAGCTTGGCAGGGACAGGGCAAGAGACCCAGTACTTC	CASSLAGTGQETQYF
TRBV18	.	TRBJ1-1	.	TGTGCCAGCTCACGACTACAGGGAAGGGACACTGAAGCTTTCTTT	CASSRLQGRDTEAFF
TRBV30	.	TRBJ1-5	.	TGTGCCTGGAGTGGAGGGTACGGTCAGCCCCAGCATTTT	CAWSGGYGQPQHF
TRBV9	.	TRBJ2-5	TRBD1	TGTGCCAGCAGCGTAGCTTTGGACAGGGCTCAAGAGACCCAGTACTTC	CASSVALDRAQETQYF
TRBV25-1	few	TRBJ1-1	.	TGTGCCAGCAGTGAAGGAGGCAGGGGTACGAACACTGAAGCTTTCTTT	CASSEGGRGTNTEAFF
TRBV2	.	TRBJ1-2	TRBD1	TGTGCCAGCAGTACACGACAGGGGAACAATGGCTACACCTTC	CASSTRQGNNGYTF
TRBV6-5	.	TRBJ1-4	TRBD1	TGTGCCAGCAGCCCCGCCGGGACAGGTGCTCCAAAACTGTTTTTT	CASSPAGTGAPKLFF
TRBV4-1	.	TRBJ1-4	TRBD1	TGCGCCAGCAGCCAAGGGGACAGGGCTTTAATGGTTTATGAAAAACTGTTTTTT	CASSQGDRALMVYEKLFF
TRBV6-1	.	TRBJ2-4	.	TGTGCCAGCACCGATGGCACAGGAAAAAACATTCAGTACTTC	CASTDGTGKNIQYF
TRBV4-1	.	TRBJ2-5	.	TGCGCCAGCAGCCAAGTAGGAGGCTCACGAGAGACCCAGTACTTC	CASSQVGGSRETQYF
TRBV27	.	TRBJ2-3	TRBD2	TGTGCCAGCAGTTGGAGCGGGGGAGACACAGATACGCAGTATTTT	CASSWSGGDTDTQYF
TRBV7-9	.	TRBJ1-2	.	TGTGCCAGCAGTGTACTTGGGGGGGCCCAGATCTATGGCTACACCTTC	CASSVLGGAQIYGYTF
TRBV7-9	.	TRBJ2-1	.	TGTGCCAGCAGCTCCAGAGGGGGGGCCGAAAATGAGCAGTTCTTC	CASSSRGGAENEQFF
TRBV19	.	TRBJ2-7	.	TGTGCCAGTAGTGACCGGACAGCAGCCTACGAGCAGTACTTC	CASSDRTAAYEQYF
TRBV30	once	TRBJ1-6	.	TGTGCCTGGAGTGAACAGATGGCAGCATACCTCCACTTT	CAWSEQMAAYLHF
TRBV2	.	TRBJ2-7	TRBD1	TGTGCCAGCAGTGATTTTAGGACAGGGGCTTACGAGCAGTACTTC	CASSDFRTGAYEQYF
TRBV5-4	.	TRBJ1-5	TRBD1	TGTGCCAGCAGCCACGGGACAGACCAACCCCAGCATTTT	CASSHGTDQPQHF
TRBV25-1	.	TRBJ1-5	.	TGTGCCAGCACTCAAGGAGGCAATCAGCCCCAGCATTTT	CASTQGGNQPQHF
TRBV7-3	.	TRBJ2-5	.	TGTGCCAGCAGCGGTGGTGGGCCCCAGTACTTC	CASSGGGPQYF
TRBV28	.	TRBJ1-4	.	TGTGCCAGCAGTCTCCGGTTTGAAAAACTGTTTTTT	CASSLRFEKLFF
TRBV29-1	.	TRBJ2-3	TRBD2	TGCAGCGTCGTGCAGGGACTAGCGGGGGGGCTCGATACGCAGTATTTT	CSVVQGLAGGLDTQYF
TRBV28	.	TRBJ1-6	.	TGTGCCAGCAGTTCGGTTTCACCCCTCCACTTT	CASSSVSPLHF
TRBV11-2	.	TRBJ2-3	.	TGTGCCAGCAGCCGGGACTCCCTACAGTATTTT	CASSRDSLQYF
TRBV9	.	TRBJ2-3	TRBD2	TGTGCCAGCAGCGTCTTTGGGACTAGCGGGTACACAGATACGCAGTATTTT	CASSVFGTSGYTDTQYF
TRBV29-1	.	TRBJ2-3	TRBD1	TGCAGCGTCGATACCGGGACAGGGAGCACAGATACGCAGTATTTT	CSVDTGTGSTDTQYF
TRBV19	few	TRBJ1-1	.	TGTGCCAGTACCCCTCGGGAGAACACTGAAGCTTTCTTT	CASTPRENTEAFF
TRBV27	.	TRBJ2-7	.	TGTGCCAGCAGTTTGGGGGGAACCCTCTACGAGCAGTACTTC	CASSLGGTLYEQYF
TRBV19	.	TRBJ2-1	TRBD1	TGTGCCACCCAAGGACAGGGCTCATACAATGAGCAGTTCTTC	CATQGQGSYNEQFF
TRBV7-2	.	TRBJ2-1	.	TGTGCCAGCAGCTTGGAGGGGTACTTCAATGAGCAGTTCTTC	CASSLEGYFNEQFF
TRBV7-2	.	TRBJ2-7	.	TGTGCCAGCAGCTTAACGGGTGGCGAGCAGTACTTC	CASSLTGGEQYF
TRBV7-9	once	TRBJ2-1	TRBD1	TGTGCCAGCAGCTCCCCGGGACAGGGATCCTACAATGAGCAGTTCTTC	CASSSPGQGSYNEQFF
TRBV4-2	.	TRBJ1-2	TRBD1	TGTGCCAGCAGCCAAGAGGCGGGACAGGGTAACTATGGCTACACCTTC	CASSQEAGQGNYGYTF
TRBV27	.	TRBJ2-2	.	TGTGCCAGCAGTTTCCCCGCCGGGGAGCTGTTTTTT	CASSFPAGELFF
TRBV19	.	TRBJ1-4	.	TGTGCCAGTAGCCTCAAGGGCCAGGGAACTAATGAAAAACTGTTTTTT	CASSLKGQGTNEKLFF
TRBV9	.	TRBJ1-1	.	TGTGCCAGCAGCGGAAGGGGGGGCCACAACACTGAAGCTTTCTTT	CASSGRGGHNTEAFF